The clone carrying this TCR beta chain was counted a few times. Study processing details: Estimates of nucleated cell counts were drawn from the amplification of reference gene primers. The method was immunoSEQ multiplex PCR; TCRdb's version includes in-frame clones alone and lacks a portion of them. V, J and clone size reflect that table, while D and trimming were determined from the DNA. Among 250,000 to 350,000 clones listed, about 88% were seen once. The sample is drawn from a study of blood T cell repertoires in COVID-19. Background on the study: Acute and convalescent COVID-19 samples came from the United States, Italy and Spain.

Trimming shortened V by 8 bases and J by 5 bases, and 23 bases separated the two germline ends. Germline V gene sequence: CDR1 MNHEY, CDR2 SMNVEV (reference sequence). The CDR3 runs to 16 residues. The clonotype comes from a woman younger than 45 with COVID-19, enrolled during active disease. The sequencing input was peripheral blood. The chain carries TRBV27 and TRBJ2-3; perhaps TRBD2 as D (7 bases). CDR3 residues: CASRTRGEGSLDTQYF. The CDR3 DNA is TGTGCCAGCCGTACAAGGGGGGAGGGCAGTTTAGATACGCAGTATTTT.